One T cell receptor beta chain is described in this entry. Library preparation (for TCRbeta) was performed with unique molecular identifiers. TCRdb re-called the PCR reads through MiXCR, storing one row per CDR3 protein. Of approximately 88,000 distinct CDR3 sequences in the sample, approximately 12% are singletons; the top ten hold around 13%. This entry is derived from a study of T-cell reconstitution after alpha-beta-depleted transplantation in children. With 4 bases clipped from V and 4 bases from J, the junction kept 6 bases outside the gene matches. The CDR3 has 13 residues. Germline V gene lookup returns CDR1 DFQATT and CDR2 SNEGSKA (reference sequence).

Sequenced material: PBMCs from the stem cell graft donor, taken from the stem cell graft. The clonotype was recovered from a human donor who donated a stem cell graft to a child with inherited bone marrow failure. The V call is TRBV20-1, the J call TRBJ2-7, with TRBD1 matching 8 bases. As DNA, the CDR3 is TGCAGTGCTACTCCAGGGGGCCGGTACGAGCAGTACTTC. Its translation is CSATPGGRYEQYF.